This T cell receptor (beta chain) was captured in a study of control samples from healthy donors and cancer patients. The ends were cut back, 7 bases at V and 5 bases at J, with 8 bases in the middle. The length of the CDR3 is 11 residues. Germline V CDR1 and CDR2: SGHAT, FQNNGV. Libraries were prepared by immunoSEQ multiplex PCR; TCRdb keeps only in-frame clonotypes and omits some of them. Counted here are just over 150,000 clones, approximately 93% occurring once; the ten biggest clones make up more than 8%. This clonotype was sampled from a woman between 35 and 50 years old in good health. The rearrangement joins TRBV11-2 to TRBJ1-1; D is undetermined. Material: blood. The CDR3 region has the DNA TGTGCCAGCACGGTAGCGACTGAAGCTTTCTTT. Residues: CASTVATEAFF.